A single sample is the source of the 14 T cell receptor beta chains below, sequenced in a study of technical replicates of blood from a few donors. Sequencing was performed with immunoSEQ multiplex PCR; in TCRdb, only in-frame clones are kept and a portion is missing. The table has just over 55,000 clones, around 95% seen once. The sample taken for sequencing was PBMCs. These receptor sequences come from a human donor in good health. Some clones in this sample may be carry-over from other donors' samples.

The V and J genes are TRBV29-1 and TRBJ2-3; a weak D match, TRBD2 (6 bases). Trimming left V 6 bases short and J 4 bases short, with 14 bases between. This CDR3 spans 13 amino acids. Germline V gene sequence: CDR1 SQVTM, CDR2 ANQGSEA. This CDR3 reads CSVPRGSADTQYF. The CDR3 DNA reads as TGCAGCGTGCCGCGGGGTAGTGCAGATACGCAGTATTTT.

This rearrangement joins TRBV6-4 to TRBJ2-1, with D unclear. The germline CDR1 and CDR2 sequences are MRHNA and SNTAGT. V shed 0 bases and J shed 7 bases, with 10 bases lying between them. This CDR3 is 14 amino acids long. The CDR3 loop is CASSDSIRSNEQFF. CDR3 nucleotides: TGTGCCAGCAGTGACTCGATCAGGTCTAATGAGCAGTTCTTC.

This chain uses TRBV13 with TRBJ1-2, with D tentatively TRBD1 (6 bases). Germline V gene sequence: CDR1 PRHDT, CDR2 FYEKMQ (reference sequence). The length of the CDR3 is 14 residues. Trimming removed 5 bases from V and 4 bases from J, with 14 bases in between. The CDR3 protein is CASSPRDNSYGYTF. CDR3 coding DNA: TGTGCCAGCAGCCCCCGGGACAACAGCTATGGCTACACCTTC.

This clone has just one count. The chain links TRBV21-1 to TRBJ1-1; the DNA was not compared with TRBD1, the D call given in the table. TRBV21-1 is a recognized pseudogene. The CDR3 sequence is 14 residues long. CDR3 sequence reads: CASSRTGENTEAFF. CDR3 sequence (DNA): TGTGCCAGCAGCAGGACAGGGGAGAACACTGAAGCTTTCTTT.

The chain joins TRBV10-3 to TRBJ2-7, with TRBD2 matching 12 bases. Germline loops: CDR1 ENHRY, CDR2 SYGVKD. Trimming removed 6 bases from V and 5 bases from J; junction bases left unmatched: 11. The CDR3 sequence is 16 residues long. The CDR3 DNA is TGTGCCATCAGGTCCTCCCTAGCGGGAGGGCTCGACGAGCAGTACTTC. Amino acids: CAIRSSLAGGLDEQYF.

In DNA, the CDR3 is TGTGCCAGCAGTGATGAGCGGGAGGGCCTCGGCGAGCAGTACTTC. It translates to CASSDEREGLGEQYF. The chain couples TRBV6-1 to TRBJ2-7, with 10 bases that match TRBD2. CDR1 is MNHNS and CDR2 is SASEGT in the germline V gene. The CDR3 spans 15 residues. After removal of 3 bases from V and 6 bases from J, the junction contained 8 bases not matched to a gene.

CDR3 protein: CASSLAKELGLQPQHF. CDR3 coding DNA: TGTGCCAGCAGCTTGGCTAAGGAGTTGGGGCTCCAGCCCCAGCATTTT. J is TRBJ1-5 and V is TRBV5-6, with a weak D call TRBD1 (5 bases). CDR1 SGHDT and CDR2 YYEEEE come from the germline V gene. The CDR3 extends over 16 amino acids. The V end was cut by 0 bases, the J end by 7 bases, with 17 bases between. The full variable domain, in which reference TRBV5-6 and TRBJ1-5 provide the parts outside the CDR3, is DAGVTQSPTHLIKTRGQQVTLRCSPKSGHDTVSWYQQALGQGPQFIFQYYEEEERQRGNFPDRFSGHQFPNYSSELNVNALLLGDSALYLCASSLAKELGLQPQHFGDGTRLSIL.

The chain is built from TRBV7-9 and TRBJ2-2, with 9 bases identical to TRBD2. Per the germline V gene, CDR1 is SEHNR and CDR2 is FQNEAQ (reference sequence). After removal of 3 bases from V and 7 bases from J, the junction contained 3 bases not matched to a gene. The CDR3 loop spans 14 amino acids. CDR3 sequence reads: CASSLGLAVGELFF. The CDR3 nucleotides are TGTGCCAGCAGCTTGGGACTAGCTGTCGGGGAGCTGTTTTTT.

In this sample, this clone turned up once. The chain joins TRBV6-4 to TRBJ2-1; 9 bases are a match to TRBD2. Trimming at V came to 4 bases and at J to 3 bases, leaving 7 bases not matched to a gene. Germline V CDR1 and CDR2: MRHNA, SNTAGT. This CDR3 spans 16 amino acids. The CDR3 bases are TGTGCCAGCAGTGGTCTCCGGACTAGCGTCTACAATGAGCAGTTCTTC. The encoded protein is CASSGLRTSVYNEQFF.

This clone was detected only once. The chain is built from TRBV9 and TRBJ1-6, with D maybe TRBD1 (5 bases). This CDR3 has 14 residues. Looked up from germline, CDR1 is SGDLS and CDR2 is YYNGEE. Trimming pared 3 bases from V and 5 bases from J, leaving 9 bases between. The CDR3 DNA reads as TGTGCCAGCAGCGGAGTAGGGGATAATTCACCCCTCCACTTT. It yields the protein CASSGVGDNSPLHF.

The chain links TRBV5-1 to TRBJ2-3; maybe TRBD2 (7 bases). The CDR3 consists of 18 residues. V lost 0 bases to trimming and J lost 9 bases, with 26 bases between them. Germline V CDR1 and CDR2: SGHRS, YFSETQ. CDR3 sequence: CASSLAGRGTPRRGTQYF. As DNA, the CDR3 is TGCGCCAGCAGCTTGGCCGGGCGGGGGACGCCCCGTAGGGGGACGCAGTATTTT.

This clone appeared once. CDR3 sequence reads: CARSLRDRPKLGNTIYF. The CDR3 DNA follows: TGTGCCAGAAGCCTTCGGGACAGGCCAAAACTGGGAAACACCATATATTTT. This chain uses TRBV5-3 with TRBJ1-3; 8 nucleotides align to TRBD1. TRBV5-3 is assigned to the ORF class and has an uncertain function. CDR3 length: 17 amino acids. The V segment lost 4 bases and the J segment 4 bases; nucleotides outside the gene matches: 13.

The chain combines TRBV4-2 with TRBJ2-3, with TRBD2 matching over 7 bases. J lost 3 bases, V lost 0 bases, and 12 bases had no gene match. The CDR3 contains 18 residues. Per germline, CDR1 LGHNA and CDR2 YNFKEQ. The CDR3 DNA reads TGTGCCAGCAGCCAAGATGGTCGCGGGAGATGGGAAACAGATACGCAGTATTTT. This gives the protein CASSQDGRGRWETDTQYF.

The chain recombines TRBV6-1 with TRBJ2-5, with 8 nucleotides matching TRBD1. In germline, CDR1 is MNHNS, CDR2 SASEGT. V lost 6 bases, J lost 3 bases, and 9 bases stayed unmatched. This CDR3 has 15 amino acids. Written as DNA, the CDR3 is TGTGCCAGCAGCGGGACAGGACTCATGAAAGAGACCCAGTACTTC. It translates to CASSGTGLMKETQYF.